This T cell receptor beta chain stems from a study of identical twins. Comments on this clonotype: What it binds is unknown.

In TCRdb, the 5' RACE reads were re-called with MiXCR into one record per CDR3 protein. The sample lists hundreds of thousands of distinct CDR3 sequences, 6.5% to 9.5% occurring once. From germline, CDR1 is SGHVS and CDR2 FNYEAQ. This CDR3 has 13 amino acids. The V end was cut by 4 bases, the J end by 4 bases, with 10 bases between. Findings of the study overall: Invariant MAIT and iNKT cells are populations that could partly confound zero-insertion analyses.

The same data also went into a second study, on yellow fever vaccine responses in identical twins.

The source of this sequence is a young woman in good health. V is TRBV7-6 and J is TRBJ2-5, with D hard to call. The sample comprised memory (CD45RO+) T cells sorted from blood. CDR3 protein: CASSSGFGETQYF. The CDR3 nucleotides are TGTGCCAGCAGCTCGGGCTTCGGAGAGACCCAGTACTTC. The entire variable domain, with the rest obtained from reference TRBV7-6 and TRBJ2-5, is as follows: GAGVSQSPRYKVTKRGQDVALRCDPISGHVSLYWYRQALGQGPEFLTYFNYEAQQDKSGLPNDRFSAERPEGSISTLTIQRTEQRDSAMYRCASSSGFGETQYFGPGTRLLVL.